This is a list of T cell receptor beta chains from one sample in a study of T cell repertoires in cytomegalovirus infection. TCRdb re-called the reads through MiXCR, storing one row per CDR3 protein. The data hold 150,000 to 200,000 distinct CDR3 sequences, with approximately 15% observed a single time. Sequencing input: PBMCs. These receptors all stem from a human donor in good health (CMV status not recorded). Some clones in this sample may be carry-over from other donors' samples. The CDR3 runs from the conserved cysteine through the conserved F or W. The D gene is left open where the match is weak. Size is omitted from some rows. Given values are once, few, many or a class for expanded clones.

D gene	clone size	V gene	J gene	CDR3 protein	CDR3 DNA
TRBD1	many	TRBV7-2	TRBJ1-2	CASSFGTGGMGYGYTF	TGTGCCAGCAGCTTCGGGACAGGGGGCATGGGCTATGGCTACACCTTC
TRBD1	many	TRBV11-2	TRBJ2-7	CASQAQGARYEQYF	TGTGCCAGCCAAGCACAGGGGGCTAGGTACGAGCAGTACTTC
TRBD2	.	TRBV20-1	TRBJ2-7	CSASSLAGGSYEQYF	TGCAGTGCTTCCAGTCTAGCGGGGGGATCCTACGAGCAGTACTTC
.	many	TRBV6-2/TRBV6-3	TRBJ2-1	CASSYSSHYNEQFF	TGTGCCAGCAGTTACTCTAGTCACTACAATGAGCAGTTCTTC
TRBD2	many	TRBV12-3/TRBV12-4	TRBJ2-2	CASSPWRERGNTGELFF	TGTGCCAGCAGTCCATGGCGGGAGCGGGGGAACACCGGGGAGCTGTTTTTT
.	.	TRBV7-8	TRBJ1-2	CASSSRSQSLGCGYTF	TGTGCCAGCAGCTCACGGAGCCAGAGCTTAGGGTGTGGCTACACCTTC
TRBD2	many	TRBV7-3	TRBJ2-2	CASSLARGRRGVDTGELFF	TGTGCCAGCAGCTTGGCCCGGGGACGCCGGGGGGTTGATACCGGGGAGCTGTTTTTT
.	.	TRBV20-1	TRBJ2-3	CSASEADTQYF	TGCAGTGCTAGTGAGGCAGATACGCAGTATTTT
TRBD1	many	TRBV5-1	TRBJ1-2	CASSSTGDPKYGYTF	TGCGCCAGCAGCTCGACAGGGGACCCTAAATATGGCTACACCTTC
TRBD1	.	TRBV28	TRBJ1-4	CASSSPGTGNEKLFF	TGTGCCAGCAGTTCCCCCGGGACAGGGAATGAAAAACTGTTTTTT
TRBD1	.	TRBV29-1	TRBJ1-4	CSVGKGAGEKLFF	TGCAGCGTTGGGAAGGGGGCCGGAGAAAAACTGTTTTTT
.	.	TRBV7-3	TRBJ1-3	CASRQDGRSTIYF	TGTGCCAGCAGGCAGGACGGCCGCAGCACCATATATTTT
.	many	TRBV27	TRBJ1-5	CASSLSSNQPQHF	TGTGCCAGCAGTTTAAGTAGCAATCAGCCCCAGCATTTT
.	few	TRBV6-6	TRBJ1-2	CASSLNSNYGYTF	TGTGCCAGCAGTCTTAATTCTAACTATGGCTACACCTTC
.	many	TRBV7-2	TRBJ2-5	CASSPVGGQETQYF	TGTGCCAGCAGCCCCGTAGGAGGGCAAGAGACCCAGTACTTC
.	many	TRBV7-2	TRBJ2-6	CASSGKSVLGFSGANVLTF	TGTGCCAGCAGCGGCAAGTCAGTCTTGGGATTCTCTGGGGCCAACGTCCTGACTTTC
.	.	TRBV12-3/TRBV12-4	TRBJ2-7	CASRPGTASSYEQYF	TGTGCCAGCAGACCCGGGACTGCGAGCTCCTACGAGCAGTACTTC
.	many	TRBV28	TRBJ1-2	CASSWGRRGYTF	TGTGCCAGCAGTTGGGGACGGCGGGGCTACACCTTC
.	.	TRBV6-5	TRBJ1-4	CASSLTPQASATNEKLFF	TGTGCCAGCAGCCTGACACCCCAAGCTAGTGCGACTAATGAAAAACTGTTTTTT
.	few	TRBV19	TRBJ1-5	CASTLNRRGPSNQPQHF	TGTGCCAGTACCCTGAACCGTAGGGGACCTAGCAATCAGCCCCAGCATTTT
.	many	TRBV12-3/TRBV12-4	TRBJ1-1	CASSLPKSENTEAFF	TGTGCCAGCAGTTTACCAAAATCAGAGAACACTGAAGCTTTCTTT
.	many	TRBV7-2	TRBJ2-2	CASSLYGQPSPGELFF	TGTGCCAGCAGCTTATATGGACAGCCCTCCCCCGGGGAGCTGTTTTTT
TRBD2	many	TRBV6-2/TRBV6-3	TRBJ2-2	CASTLSTSSTGELFF	TGTGCCAGCACACTATCGACTAGCAGTACCGGGGAGCTGTTTTTT
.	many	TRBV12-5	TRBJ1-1	CASGYRENTEAFF	TGTGCTAGTGGTTACAGGGAGAACACTGAAGCTTTCTTT
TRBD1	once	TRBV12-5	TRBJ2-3	CASGSTGPDTQYF	TGTGCTAGTGGTTCGACAGGGCCTGATACGCAGTATTTT
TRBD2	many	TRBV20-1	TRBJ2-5	CSARGLAGGPVETQYF	TGCAGTGCTAGAGGGCTAGCGGGAGGGCCCGTGGAGACCCAGTACTTC
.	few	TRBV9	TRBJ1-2	CASSVSDTKNYGYTF	TGTGCCAGCAGCGTATCGGACACAAAAAACTATGGCTACACCTTC
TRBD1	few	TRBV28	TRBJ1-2	CASRTGTDYGYTF	TGTGCCAGCAGGACCGGGACAGACTATGGCTACACCTTC
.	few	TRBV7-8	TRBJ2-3	CASSYRSETGASTDTQYF	TGTGCCAGCAGCTACCGCTCAGAGACAGGTGCTAGCACAGATACGCAGTATTTT
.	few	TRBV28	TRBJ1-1	CASKKPVGTEAFF	TGTGCCAGCAAAAAGCCCGTGGGTACTGAAGCTTTCTTT
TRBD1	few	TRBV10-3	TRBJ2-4	CAISESGDSGIQYF	TGTGCCATCAGTGAGTCTGGGGACAGTGGCATTCAGTACTTC
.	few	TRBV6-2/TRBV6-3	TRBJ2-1	CASSYSGKQFF	TGTGCCAGCAGTTATAGCGGTAAGCAGTTCTTC
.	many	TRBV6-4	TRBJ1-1	CASTGPSEAFF	TGTGCCAGCACCGGTCCCTCTGAAGCTTTCTTT
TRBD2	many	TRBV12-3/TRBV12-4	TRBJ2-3	CASSDPAGPTDTQYF	TGTGCCAGTTCAGACCCAGCGGGACCCACAGATACGCAGTATTTT
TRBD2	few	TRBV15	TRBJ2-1	CATSRELAVNNEQFF	TGTGCCACCAGCAGGGAGCTAGCGGTTAACAATGAGCAGTTCTTC
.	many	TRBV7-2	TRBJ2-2	CASSLRLQGGAGELFF	TGTGCCAGCAGCCTCCGATTACAGGGAGGCGCCGGGGAGCTGTTTTTT
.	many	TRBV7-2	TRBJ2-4	CASSLDPNGDIQYF	TGTGCCAGCAGCTTGGACCCAAATGGGGACATTCAGTACTTC
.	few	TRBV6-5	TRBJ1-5	CASSYSKAGFQPQHF	TGTGCCAGCAGTTACTCAAAGGCAGGATTTCAGCCCCAGCATTTT
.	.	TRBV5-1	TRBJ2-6	CASSFDRSGLTF	TGCGCCAGCAGCTTTGACAGGTCCGGCCTGACTTTC
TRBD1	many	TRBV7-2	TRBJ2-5	CASSLDRGRETQYF	TGTGCCAGCAGCTTGGACAGGGGAAGAGAGACCCAGTACTTC
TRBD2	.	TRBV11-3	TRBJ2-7	CASSLRGALNEQYF	TGTGCCAGCAGCCTGCGGGGGGCCCTGAACGAGCAGTACTTC
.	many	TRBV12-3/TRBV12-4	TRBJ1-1	CASSLKEGYTEAFF	TGTGCCAGCAGCCTAAAGGAGGGGTACACTGAAGCTTTCTTT
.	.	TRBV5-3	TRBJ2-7	CASSLQITTGEQYF	TGTGCCAGCAGCTTACAGATAACTACGGGGGAGCAGTACTTC
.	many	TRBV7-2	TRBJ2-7	CASSLGTGNHEQYF	TGTGCCAGCAGCTTAGGTACAGGGAACCACGAGCAGTACTTC
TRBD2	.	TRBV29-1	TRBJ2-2	CSVGSSSGRASLNTGELFF	TGCAGCGTGGGGTCGTCTAGCGGGAGGGCCTCCTTGAACACCGGGGAGCTGTTTTTT
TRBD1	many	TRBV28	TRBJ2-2	CASSLNSQGARTGELFF	TGTGCCAGCAGTCTAAACTCCCAGGGGGCGAGGACCGGGGAGCTGTTTTTT
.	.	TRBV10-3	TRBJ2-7	CAIRGGLGDYEQYF	TGTGCCATCAGAGGAGGCCTCGGGGACTACGAGCAGTACTTC
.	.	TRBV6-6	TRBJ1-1	CASRDTRGAEAFF	TGTGCCAGCAGGGACACGAGGGGCGCAGAAGCTTTCTTT
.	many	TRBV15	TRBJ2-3	CATHAGTSVTDTQYF	TGTGCCACCCACGCCGGGACAAGCGTAACAGATACGCAGTATTTT
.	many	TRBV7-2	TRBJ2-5	CASSPGTRGLETQYF	TGTGCCAGCAGCCCCGGGACCCGCGGGTTAGAGACCCAGTACTTC
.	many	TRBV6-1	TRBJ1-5	CASSAGDTGNQPQHF	TGTGCCAGCAGCGCCGGCGATACGGGCAATCAGCCCCAGCATTTT
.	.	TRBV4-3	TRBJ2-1	CASSQALTVDIHNEQFF	TGCGCCAGCAGCCAAGCTTTGACCGTCGACATTCACAATGAGCAGTTCTTC